This T cell receptor (beta chain) was sequenced in a study of T cells after posttransplantation cyclophosphamide. This CDR3 is 14 amino acids long. V dropped 6 bases and J dropped 1; count of bases not matched to a gene: 3. Per germline, CDR1 SGHDT and CDR2 YYEEEE. Ten or more counts support this clone. Its target is not known. Assay used: immunoSEQ multiplex PCR; TCRdb lists only in-frame clones, some missing. The profile covers some 40,000 clones, none occurring a single time. Whole-study results and caveats: Later post-transplant blood repertoires were often dominated by donor CD8+ memory clones.

This sequence was found in a man aged 25-45 years in good health and a related stem cell transplant donor. The sequencing sample was made of PBMCs. This chain uses TRBV5-6 with TRBJ2-4, with 8 bases matching TRBD2. CDR3 loop: CASTRLAAKNIQYF. The CDR3 DNA is TGTGCCAGCACTAGACTAGCGGCCAAAAACATTCAGTACTTC.